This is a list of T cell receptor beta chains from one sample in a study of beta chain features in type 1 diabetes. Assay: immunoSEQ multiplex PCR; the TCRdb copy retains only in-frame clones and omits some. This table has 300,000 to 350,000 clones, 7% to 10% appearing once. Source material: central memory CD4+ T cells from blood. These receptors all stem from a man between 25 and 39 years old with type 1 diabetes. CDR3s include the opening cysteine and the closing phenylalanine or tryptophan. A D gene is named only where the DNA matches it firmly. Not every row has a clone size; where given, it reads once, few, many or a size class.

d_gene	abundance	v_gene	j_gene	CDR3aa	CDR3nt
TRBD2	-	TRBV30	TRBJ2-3	CAWSAGLAGTDTQYF	TGTGCCTGGAGTGCCGGACTAGCGGGCACAGATACGCAGTATTTT
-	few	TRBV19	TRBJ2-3	CASSIEKPDTQYF	TGTGCCAGTAGTATTGAAAAGCCAGATACGCAGTATTTT
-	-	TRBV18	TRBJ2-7	CASSPSSARTVYEQYF	TGTGCCAGCTCACCTTCTTCGGCGAGAACAGTCTACGAGCAGTACTTC
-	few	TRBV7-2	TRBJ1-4	CASSPRADRNEKLFF	TGTGCCAGCAGCCCACGAGCGGACCGTAATGAAAAACTGTTTTTT
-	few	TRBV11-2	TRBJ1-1	CASSLSHGREAFF	TGTGCCAGCAGCTTATCGCACGGACGTGAAGCTTTCTTT
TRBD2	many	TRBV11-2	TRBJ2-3	CASSLIAGGTDTQYF	TGTGCCAGCAGCTTAATTGCGGGGGGCACAGATACGCAGTATTTT
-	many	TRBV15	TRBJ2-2	CATSRDPRNTGELFF	TGTGCCACCAGCAGAGATCCCAGGAACACCGGGGAGCTGTTTTTT
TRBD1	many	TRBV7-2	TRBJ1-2	CASSRREGGSGGYTF	TGTGCCAGCAGCCGCCGTGAAGGGGGCTCCGGTGGCTACACCTTC
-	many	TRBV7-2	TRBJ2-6	CASSLDSSGANVLTF	TGTGCCAGCAGCTTGGACAGCTCTGGGGCCAACGTCCTGACTTTC
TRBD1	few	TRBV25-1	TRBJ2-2	CASRKGQGNTGELFF	TGTGCCAGCAGAAAGGGACAGGGGAATACCGGGGAGCTGTTTTTT
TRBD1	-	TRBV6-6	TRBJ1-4	CASSIQGAGEKLFF	TGTGCCAGCAGCATACAGGGGGCGGGTGAAAAACTGTTTTTT
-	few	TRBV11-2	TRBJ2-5	CASSLGTVEETQYF	TGTGCCAGCAGCTTAGGGACAGTGGAAGAGACCCAGTACTTC
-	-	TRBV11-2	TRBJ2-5	CASSLGTVQETQYF	TGTGCCAGCAGCTTAGGGACAGTCCAAGAGACCCAGTACTTC
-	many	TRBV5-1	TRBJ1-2	CASSSDGDYGYTF	TGCGCCAGCAGCTCCGACGGTGACTATGGCTACACCTTC
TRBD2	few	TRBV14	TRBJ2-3	CASSLGLAVSSDTQYF	TGTGCCAGCAGTCTGGGACTAGCGGTGTCGTCAGATACGCAGTATTTT
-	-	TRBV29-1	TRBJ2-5	CSVTRQETQYF	TGCAGCGTTACTCGTCAAGAGACCCAGTACTTC
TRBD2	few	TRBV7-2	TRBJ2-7	CASSTPGPGGNEQYF	TGTGCCAGCAGCACCCCGGGACCGGGAGGGAACGAGCAGTACTTC
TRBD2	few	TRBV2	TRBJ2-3	CASSAPAGASDTQYF	TGTGCCAGCAGTGCCCCAGCGGGGGCGTCTGATACGCAGTATTTT
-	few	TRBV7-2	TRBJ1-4	CASSLQGGGEKLFF	TGTGCCAGCAGCTTACAGGGCGGAGGAGAAAAACTGTTTTTT
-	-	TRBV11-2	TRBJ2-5	CASSLSGQYGETQYF	TGTGCCAGCAGCTTATCTGGACAATATGGAGAGACCCAGTACTTC
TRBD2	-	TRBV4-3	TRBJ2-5	CASSQSWTSVRGETQYF	TGCGCCAGCAGCCAGAGCTGGACTAGCGTCCGGGGAGAGACCCAGTACTTC
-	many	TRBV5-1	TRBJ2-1	CASRAEDSASYNEQFF	TGCGCCAGCAGGGCGGAGGACAGCGCATCCTACAATGAGCAGTTCTTC
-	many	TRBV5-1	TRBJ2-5	CASSAYQETQYF	TGCGCCAGCAGCGCCTACCAAGAGACCCAGTACTTC
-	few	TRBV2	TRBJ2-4	CASSARRTDPGAKNIQYF	TGTGCCAGCAGTGCGAGACGGACGGATCCGGGAGCCAAAAACATTCAGTACTTC
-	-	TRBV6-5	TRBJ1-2	CASSFQGLDGYTF	TGTGCCAGCAGTTTTCAGGGGTTGGATGGCTACACCTTC
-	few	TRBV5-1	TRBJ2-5	CASSSTYAGSETQYF	TGCGCCAGCAGCTCCACCTACGCAGGGTCGGAGACCCAGTACTTC
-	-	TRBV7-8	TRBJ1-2	CASSFVGQGDGYTF	TGTGCCAGCAGCTTCGTGGGGCAGGGAGACGGCTACACCTTC
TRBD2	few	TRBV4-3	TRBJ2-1	CASSLSWTSGGARYNEQFF	TGCGCCAGCAGCCTTTCTTGGACTAGCGGGGGGGCCCGGTACAATGAGCAGTTCTTC
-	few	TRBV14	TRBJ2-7	CASSPQSGQFDEQYF	TGTGCCAGCAGCCCCCAAAGTGGACAATTTGACGAGCAGTACTTC
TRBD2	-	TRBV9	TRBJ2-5	CASSHPPSGGAETQYF	TGTGCCAGCAGCCATCCCCCTAGCGGGGGGGCTGAGACCCAGTACTTC
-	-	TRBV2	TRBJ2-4	CASSPELLAKNIQYF	TGTGCCAGCAGCCCGGAACTGCTAGCCAAAAACATTCAGTACTTC
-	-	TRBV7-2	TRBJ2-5	CASSLTGFRETQYF	TGTGCCAGCAGCTTAACAGGGTTTAGAGAGACCCAGTACTTC
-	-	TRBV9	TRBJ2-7	CASSADPLGREQYF	TGTGCCAGCAGCGCCGACCCGCTGGGCCGCGAGCAGTACTTC
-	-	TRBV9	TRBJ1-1	CASSFSGGNTEAFF	TGTGCCAGCAGCTTTAGTGGGGGGAACACTGAAGCTTTCTTT
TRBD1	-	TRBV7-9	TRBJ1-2	CASSLAGQERGYTF	TGTGCCAGCAGCTTAGCGGGACAGGAGAGAGGCTACACCTTC
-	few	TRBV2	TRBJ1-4	CASSVRAGEKLFF	TGTGCCAGCAGTGTGAGGGCAGGGGAAAAACTGTTTTTT
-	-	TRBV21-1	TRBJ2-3	CASSQGVDTQYF	TGTGCCAGCAGTCAGGGAGTAGATACGCAGTATTTT
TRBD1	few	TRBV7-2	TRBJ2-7	CASSWRTGESSYEQYF	TGTGCCAGCAGCTGGAGAACAGGGGAATCTTCCTACGAGCAGTACTTC
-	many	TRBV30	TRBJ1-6	CAWSVLGNSNSPLHF	TGTGCCTGGAGTGTACTCGGCAATAGTAATTCACCCCTCCACTTT
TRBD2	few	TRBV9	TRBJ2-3	CASSLAGEPTDTQYF	TGTGCCAGCAGCCTAGCGGGAGAGCCCACAGATACGCAGTATTTT
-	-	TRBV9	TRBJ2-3	CASSGLSTDTQYF	TGTGCCAGCTCGGGACTGTCCACAGATACGCAGTATTTT
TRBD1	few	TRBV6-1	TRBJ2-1	CASSAGTGSSYNEQFF	TGTGCCAGCAGTGCCGGGACAGGGAGCTCCTACAATGAGCAGTTCTTC
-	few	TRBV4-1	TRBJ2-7	CASSQGAGDWEQYF	TGCGCCAGCAGCCAAGGGGCTGGCGACTGGGAGCAGTACTTC
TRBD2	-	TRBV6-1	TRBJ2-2	CASSGSGATNTGELFF	TGTGCCAGCAGTGGTAGCGGGGCAACGAACACCGGGGAGCTGTTTTTT
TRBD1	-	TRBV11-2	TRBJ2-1	CASSLVGGQGWDEQFF	TGTGCCAGCAGCTTAGTGGGTGGACAGGGCTGGGATGAGCAGTTCTTC
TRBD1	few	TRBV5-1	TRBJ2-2	CASSQPGQGKTGELFF	TGCGCCAGCAGCCAGCCGGGACAGGGAAAGACCGGGGAGCTGTTTTTT
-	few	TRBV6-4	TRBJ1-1	CASSLTVNTEAFF	TGTGCCAGCAGTTTGACAGTGAACACTGAAGCTTTCTTT
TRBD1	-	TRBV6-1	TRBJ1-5	CASSAGQVAQPQHF	TGTGCCAGCAGTGCGGGACAGGTGGCTCAGCCCCAGCATTTT
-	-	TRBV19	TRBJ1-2	CASSMSGTVDYGYTF	TGTGCCAGTAGTATGTCCGGGACGGTGGATTATGGCTACACCTTC
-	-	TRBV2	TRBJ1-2	CASTPSGRGLYTF	TGTGCCAGCACCCCGTCCGGCCGGGGGCTTTACACCTTC
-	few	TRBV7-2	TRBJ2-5	CASSFQGGLQETQYF	TGTGCCAGCAGCTTCCAAGGGGGACTCCAAGAGACCCAGTACTTC
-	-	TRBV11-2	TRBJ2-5	CASSVFSVRETQYF	TGTGCCAGCAGCGTATTCTCGGTGAGGGAGACCCAGTACTTC
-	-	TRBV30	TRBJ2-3	CAWDGATDTQYF	TGTGCCTGGGACGGCGCCACAGATACGCAGTATTTT
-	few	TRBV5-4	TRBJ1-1	CASSLGATNLATEAFF	TGTGCCAGCAGCTTGGGGGCGACGAATTTAGCCACTGAAGCTTTCTTT